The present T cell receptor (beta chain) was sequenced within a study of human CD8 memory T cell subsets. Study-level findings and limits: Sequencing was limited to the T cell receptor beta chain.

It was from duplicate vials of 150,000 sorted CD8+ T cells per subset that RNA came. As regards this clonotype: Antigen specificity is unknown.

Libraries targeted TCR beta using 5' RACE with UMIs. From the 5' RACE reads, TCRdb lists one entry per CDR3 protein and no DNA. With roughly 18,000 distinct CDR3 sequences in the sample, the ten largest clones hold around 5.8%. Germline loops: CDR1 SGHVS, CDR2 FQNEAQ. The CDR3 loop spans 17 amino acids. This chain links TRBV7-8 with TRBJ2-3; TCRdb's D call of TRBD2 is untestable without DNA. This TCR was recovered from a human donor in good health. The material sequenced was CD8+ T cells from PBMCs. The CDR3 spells CASSPPRGGRTTDTQYF.